The 18 T cell receptor beta chains below were found in one sample sequenced in a study of cytomegalovirus exposure and HLA in healthy donors. Both 60 Vbeta primers and 13 Jbeta primers went into the PCR. Repertoires were generated with immunoSEQ multiplex PCR, while TCRdb's copy carries only in-frame clones and drops some. The sample shows around 90,000 clones, 75% to 90% of them seen only once. Sequencing was carried out using PBMCs. Receptors were obtained from a man aged 40-50 years in good health and CMV-seropositive.

The chain recombines TRBV9 with TRBJ2-5, with 11 bases aligning to TRBD2. The CDR3 contains 17 residues. CDR1 SGDLS and CDR2 YYNGEE come from the germline V gene. J was trimmed by 5 bases and V by 0 bases; bases with no gene match: 9. Here the CDR3 DNA reads TGTGCCAGCAGCGTAGGAACTTTAGCGGGGGGGACCGAGACCCAGTACTTC. As protein: CASSVGTLAGGTETQYF.

The V gene is TRBV11-3, the J gene TRBJ1-4; 9 bases map to TRBD1. CDR1 is SGHNT, CDR2 YENEEA, per germline. The CDR3 extends over 15 amino acids. The junction had 7 bases not matched to a gene; V was cut back by 3 bases and J by 8 bases. Here the CDR3 reads CASSFGGQGSEKLFF. In DNA form, the CDR3 reads TGTGCCAGCAGCTTCGGGGGACAGGGTAGCGAAAAACTGTTTTTT. Together with reference TRBV11-3 and TRBJ1-4, the CDR3 gives the full variable domain: EAGVVQSPRYKIIEKKQPVAFWCNPISGHNTLYWYLQNLGQGPELLIRYENEEAVDDSQLPKDRFSAERLKGVDSTLKIQPAELGDSAVYLCASSFGGQGSEKLFFGSGTQLSVL.

Here the CDR3 reads CASSSLAYTEAFF. The DNA for the CDR3 is TGTGCCAGCAGCTCACTCGCGTACACTGAAGCTTTCTTT. The V call is TRBV7-3, the J call TRBJ1-1; D is undetermined. The CDR3 sequence is 13 residues long. CDR1 is SGHTA and CDR2 is FQGTGA in the germline V gene. With 4 bases removed from V and 3 bases from J, the gap between germline ends came to 9 bases.

The chain uses TRBV25-1 and TRBJ1-4; TRBD1 is a possible D gene (5 bases). CDR3 length: 15 residues. V lost 3 bases to trimming and J lost 4 bases, with 12 bases between them. Germline assignment: CDR1 MGHDK and CDR2 SYGVNS. CDR3 DNA: TGTGCCAGCAGTGAGCCCCGACAGCTTAATGAAAAACTGTTTTTT. This translates into CASSEPRQLNEKLFF.

The chain is built from TRBV18 and TRBJ1-1, with D tentatively TRBD1 (6 bases). CDR3 size: 14 residues. Germline V gene lookup returns CDR1 KGHSH and CDR2 LQKENI. V lost 4 bases, J lost 7 bases, and 16 bases lay in between. This CDR3 reads CASSQAGAFGEAFF. The CDR3 DNA sequence: TGTGCCAGCTCACAAGCAGGGGCATTCGGTGAAGCTTTCTTT.

This clone was counted a few times. The rearrangement uses TRBV11-2 and TRBJ2-7, with D tentatively TRBD1 (5 bases). V was clipped by 3 bases and J by 2 bases, with 14 bases between them. Germline V gene lookup returns CDR1 SGHAT and CDR2 FQNNGV. The CDR3 consists of 15 residues. In DNA, the CDR3 is TGTGCCAGCAGCTTGTATCAGGGTCTTGCCTACGAGCAGTACTTC. Translating it yields CASSLYQGLAYEQYF.

The V gene is TRBV11-2, the J gene TRBJ2-6; 7 positions match TRBD1. The CDR3 runs 16 residues. Germline V CDR1 and CDR2: SGHAT, FQNNGV. The V gene end was trimmed by 5 bases and the J gene end by 2 bases; junction bases not matched to a gene: 6. The DNA of the CDR3 is TGTGCCAGCAGCAGACAGGGTACGGCTGGGGCCAACGTCCTGACTTTC. Protein: CASSRQGTAGANVLTF.

The chain is built from TRBV29-1 and TRBJ1-2; D unclear. The ends were cut back, 7 bases at V and 8 bases at J, with 17 bases in the middle. CDR3 length: 12 amino acids. Germline CDR1 SQVTM, CDR2 ANQGSEA. In DNA, the CDR3 is TGCAGCGCCTACTATGACGCGCCCGGCTACACCTTC. Translating gives CSAYYDAPGYTF.

V usage is TRBV7-6 and J usage is TRBJ2-1, with D uncertain. Deletions cut 0 bases from V and 0 bases from J, with 6 bases between. Germline lookup yields CDR1 SGHVS and CDR2 FNYEAQ. This CDR3 region has 15 residues. CDR3 loop: CASSLAPSSYNEQFF. In DNA, the CDR3 is TGTGCCAGCAGCTTAGCACCGAGCTCCTACAATGAGCAGTTCTTC.

The J gene is TRBJ1-1, the V gene TRBV18; no clear D gene. The CDR3 consists of 14 residues. Germline CDR1 is KGHSH and CDR2 is LQKENI. Trimming removed 4 bases at V and 1 base at J, with 10 bases between. Written as DNA, the CDR3 is TGTGCCAGCTCACATAAAACAGAGAACACTGAAGCTTTCTTT. Its protein product is CASSHKTENTEAFF.

J is TRBJ2-3 and V is TRBV18, with 8 bases lining up with TRBD2. CDR1 and CDR2 from the germline V gene are KGHSH and LQKENI. After removal of 3 bases from V and 0 bases from J, the junction contained 8 bases not matched to a gene. The CDR3 covers 17 residues. The CDR3: CASSPSRRGGSTDTQYF. The CDR3 nucleotides read TGTGCCAGCTCACCCAGTCGACGGGGGGGCAGCACAGATACGCAGTATTTT.

This chain uses TRBV30 with TRBJ2-5, with TRBD2 matching 13 bases. The V segment lost 2 bases and the J segment 4 bases; nucleotides outside the gene matches: 13. The CDR3 loop spans 18 amino acids. Germline V gives CDR1 GTSNPN, CDR2 SVGIG (reference sequence). This chain's CDR3 is CAWSKAKLAGGITETQYF. Written as DNA, the CDR3 is TGTGCCTGGAGTAAAGCGAAACTAGCGGGGGGGATAACAGAGACCCAGTACTTC.

This clone is a singleton in its sample. The chain links TRBV30 to TRBJ2-7; TRBD1 matches 8 bases. Germline V gene sequence: CDR1 GTSNPN, CDR2 SVGIG (reference sequence). Trimming at V came to 2 bases and at J to 5 bases, leaving 20 bases not matched to a gene. There are 18 residues in the CDR3. The DNA for the CDR3 is TGTGCCTGGAGTATCGGACAGGGAAAGGTTATTTGGGATAACGAGCAGTACTTC. Its translation: CAWSIGQGKVIWDNEQYF.

The chain employs TRBV10-2 and TRBJ2-3; 12 positions match TRBD2. Germline lookup yields CDR1 WSHSY and CDR2 SAAADI. The CDR3 runs 19 residues. Losses at the gene ends were 0 bases for V and 2 bases for J; bases not matched to a gene: 9. The CDR3 DNA sequence: TGCGCCAGCAGTGAGTCGTTAACTAGCGGGGGGAACGACACAGATACGCAGTATTTT. It encodes CASSESLTSGGNDTDTQYF.

The gene calls are TRBV6-4 and TRBJ2-1, with TRBD2 matching over 11 bases. V trimming: 5 bases; J trimming: 6 bases; junction bases outside the gene matches: 9. CDR1 is MRHNA, CDR2 SNTAGT, per germline. The CDR3 has 16 amino acids. CDR3 bases: TGTGCCAGCAGTCTCAAACTAGCGGGGGAATTCAATGAGCAGTTCTTC. Its translation is CASSLKLAGEFNEQFF.

The J gene is TRBJ2-2, the V gene TRBV18, with 8 bases lining up with TRBD1. V gave up 3 bases and J gave up 4 bases; unmatched junction bases: 1. Looked up from germline, CDR1 is KGHSH and CDR2 is LQKENI. This CDR3 contains 14 residues. The CDR3 nucleotides are TGTGCCAGCTCACCTGGGACAGGCACCGGGGAGCTGTTTTTT. Translating it yields CASSPGTGTGELFF.

On this clone itself: Sequence at one end of the junction differs from germline and may be a read error. The rearrangement joins TRBV6-6 to TRBJ2-3; 7 bases are a match to TRBD1. Per the germline V gene, CDR1 is MNHNY and CDR2 is SVGAGI (reference sequence). The CDR3 length is 14 residues. In DNA form, the CDR3 reads TGTGCCGCAGACCAGACAGGGAGCAAAGATACGCAGTATTTT. Its protein product is CAADQTGSKDTQYF.

This chain links TRBV19 with TRBJ1-6, with D unclear. V lost 2 bases to trimming and J lost 8 bases, with 10 bases between them. The CDR3 spans 14 residues. Germline V gene data show CDR1 as LNHDA and CDR2 as SQIVND (reference sequence). CDR3 in amino acids: CASSIIDTDSPLHF. CDR3 nucleotides: TGTGCCAGTAGTATAATTGACACGGATTCACCCCTCCACTTT.